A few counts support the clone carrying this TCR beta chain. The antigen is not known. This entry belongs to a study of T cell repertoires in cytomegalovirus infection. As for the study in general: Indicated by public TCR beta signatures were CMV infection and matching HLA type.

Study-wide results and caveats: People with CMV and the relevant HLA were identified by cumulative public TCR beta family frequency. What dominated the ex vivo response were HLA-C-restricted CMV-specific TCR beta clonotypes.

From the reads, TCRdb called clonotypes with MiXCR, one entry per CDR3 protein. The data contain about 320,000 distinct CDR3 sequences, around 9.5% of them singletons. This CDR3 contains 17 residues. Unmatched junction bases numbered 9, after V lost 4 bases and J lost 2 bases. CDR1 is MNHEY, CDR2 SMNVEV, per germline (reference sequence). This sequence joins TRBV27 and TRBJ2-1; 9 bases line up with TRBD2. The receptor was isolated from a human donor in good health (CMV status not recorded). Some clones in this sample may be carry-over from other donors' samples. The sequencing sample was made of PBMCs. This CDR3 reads CASSSLTSGGAYNEQFF. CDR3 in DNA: TGTGCCAGCAGTTCTTTGACTAGCGGTGGGGCCTACAATGAGCAGTTCTTC.